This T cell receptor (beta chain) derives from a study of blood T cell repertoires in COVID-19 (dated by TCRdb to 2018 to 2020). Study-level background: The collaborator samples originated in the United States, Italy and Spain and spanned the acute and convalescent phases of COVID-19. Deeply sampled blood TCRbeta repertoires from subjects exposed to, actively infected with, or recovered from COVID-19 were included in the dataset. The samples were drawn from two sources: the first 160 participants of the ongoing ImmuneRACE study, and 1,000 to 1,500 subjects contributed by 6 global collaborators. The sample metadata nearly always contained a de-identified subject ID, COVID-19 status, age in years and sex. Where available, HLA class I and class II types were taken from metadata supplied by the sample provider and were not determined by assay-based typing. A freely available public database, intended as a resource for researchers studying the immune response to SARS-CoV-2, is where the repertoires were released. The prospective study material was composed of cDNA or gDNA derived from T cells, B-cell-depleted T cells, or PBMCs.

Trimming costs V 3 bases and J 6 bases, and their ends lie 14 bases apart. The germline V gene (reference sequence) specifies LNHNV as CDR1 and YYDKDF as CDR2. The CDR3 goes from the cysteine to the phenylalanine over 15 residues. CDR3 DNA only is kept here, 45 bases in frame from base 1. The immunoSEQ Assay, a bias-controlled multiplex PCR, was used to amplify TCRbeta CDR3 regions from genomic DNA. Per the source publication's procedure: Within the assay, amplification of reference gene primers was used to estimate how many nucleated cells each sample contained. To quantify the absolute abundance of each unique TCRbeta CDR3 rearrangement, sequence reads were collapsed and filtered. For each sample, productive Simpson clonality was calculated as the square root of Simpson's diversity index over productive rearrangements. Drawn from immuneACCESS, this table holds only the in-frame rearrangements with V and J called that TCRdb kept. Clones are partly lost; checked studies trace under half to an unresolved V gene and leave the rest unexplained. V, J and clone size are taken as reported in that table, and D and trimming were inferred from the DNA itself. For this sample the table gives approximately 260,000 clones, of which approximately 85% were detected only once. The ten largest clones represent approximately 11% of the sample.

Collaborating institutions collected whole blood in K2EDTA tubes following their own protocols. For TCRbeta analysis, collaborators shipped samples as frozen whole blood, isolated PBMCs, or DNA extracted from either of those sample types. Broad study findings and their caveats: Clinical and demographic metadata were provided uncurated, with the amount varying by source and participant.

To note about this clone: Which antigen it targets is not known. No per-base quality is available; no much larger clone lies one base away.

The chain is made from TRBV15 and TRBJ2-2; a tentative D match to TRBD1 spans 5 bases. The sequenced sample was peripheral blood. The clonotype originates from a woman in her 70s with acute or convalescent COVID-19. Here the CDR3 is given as CATSRPGRVAGELFF. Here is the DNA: TGTGCCACCAGCAGGCCCGGCAGGGTGGCCGGGGAGCTGTTTTTT.